This T cell receptor beta chain comes out of a study of beta chain features in type 1 diabetes (dated by TCRdb to 2016 to 2018). At the level of the whole study: Mean age, gender distribution, total cell number and subset yield did not differ between patients and healthy donors. Whereas all 30 or so donors provided naive and central memory subsets, regulatory and stem cell-like memory subsets were isolated from just 8 patients and roughly 8 healthy donors. The study compared the TCRB repertoires of sorted circulating CD4+ T cell subsets in recently diagnosed type 1 diabetes patients with those in matched healthy donors. A total of about 100 million sorted cells were examined across all samples, and RNA yield correlated strongly with the number of cells per subset. Summary of the overall study and its limitations: The naive, central memory and regulatory TCRB repertoires appeared to resemble one another more closely among patients than among healthy donors. At VDJ recombination sites, type 1 diabetes patients had fewer insertions and more deleted nucleotides, which implies abnormalities in thymic rearrangement. Because cDNA was sequenced instead of genomic DNA, highly expressing activated cells could be over-represented, though the groups showed no difference in activation or CD3 levels. Shorter templates might have been favored by PCR, but patient and control samples were amplified and corrected together, so both groups would have been affected equally by any skew. In all four CD4+ subsets, TCRB CDR3 length was moderately but significantly shorter in type 1 diabetes patients. Only small numbers of individuals were included in the HLA sub-analyses, which left unresolved whether HLA type had any influence on TCRB rearrangement.

Each donor gave one peripheral blood draw, approximately 110 mL on average, collected into heparinised tubes. A BD FACSAria II was used to sort naive, central memory, regulatory and stem cell-like memory CD4+ T cells with a panel that included CD45RO, CCR7, CD25, CD127, CD95 and CD27. Every sorted population had a purity above 95%. PBMCs were isolated immediately by Lymphoprep density gradient centrifugation and stained directly without culture. So that batch effects would be minimized, each experiment stained and sorted samples in pairs, pairing one healthy donor with one patient. The entire amount of isolated RNA was reverse transcribed using the High Capacity cDNA Reverse Transcription Kit, so the sequenced TCRB transcripts were expressed ones. Deep immunoSEQ sequencing was applied to naive, central memory and regulatory T cell samples, giving an average of around 3.4 million total reads per sample. Sorted cells were lysed in RLT buffer and RNA was extracted with DNase-treated RNeasy Micro or Mini kits, depending on cell number. Each cell subset was processed on its own to prevent cross-contamination, while patient and healthy donor samples were processed together. The immunoSEQ multiplex PCR was used to amplify TCRB sequences from cDNA, yielding 87-bp fragments that span the CDR3 region. Sequencing of the amplicons was performed on the Illumina HiSeq platform. The source study handled its data this way. Synthetic template baselines were used to correct PCR bias computationally, reads within Hamming distance 2 were collapsed, and singletons that could not be merged were discarded. Reads were aligned to IMGT to assign V, D and J genes, CDR3 length, and insertions or deletions at six rearrangement sites. Within each subset, clonotype counts were normalized to the number of sorted cells before true diversity and Gini coefficients were calculated with the tcR R package. Repertoire sharing was quantified using the overlap coefficient calculated on TCRB nucleotide sequences. Out-of-frame TCRB sequences from naive cells were analyzed to stand in for the pre-selection repertoire. TCRdb retrieved this table from immuneACCESS and kept in-frame rearrangements only. Not all clones are present; in checked studies, unresolved V genes account for under half, and no reason is known for the remainder. D and trimming were read from the DNA, whereas the V and J calls and clone size are those reported in that table. The sample has about 240,000 clones on record, around 14% of them singletons. Approximately 0.018% of the sample comes from the top ten.

This clone is a singleton in its sample. Its antigen is still unknown. The input lacks base qualities; no much larger clone sits a single base away. From its cysteine to its phenylalanine, the CDR3 spans 17 amino acids. Only CDR3 DNA remains: 51 bases, in frame from the first base. CDR1 LGHNT and CDR2 FRNRAP are derived from the germline V gene. Deletion took 0 bases off V and 4 bases off J, with a span of 16 bases between the germline ends. What was sequenced was naive CD4+ T cells from blood. Read against the paper, the sample's cell subset or site label means: true naive CD4+ T cells. This receptor chain uses TRBV12-5 and TRBJ1-5; confidence is insufficient to name the D gene. This TCR was recovered from a man in his thirties or forties with type 1 diabetes. The DNA sequence is given as TGTGCTAGTGGTTTGGTATCCGGAGGAGGGAAGAATCAGCCCCAGCATTTT. Translation gives CASGLVSGGGKNQPQHF.